The sequence of this TCR beta chain was determined in a study of control samples from healthy donors and cancer patients. V was cut by 4 bases and J by 8 bases, with 12 bases left in between. Germline CDR1 and CDR2: KGHSH and LQKENI. CDR3 length equals 14 residues. Data came from immunoSEQ multiplex PCR; TCRdb stores just in-frame clones and leaves some out. The sample has about 150,000 clones, approximately 92% seen once. This sequence originates from a middle-aged woman in good health. This chain joins TRBV18 and TRBJ1-6; D not certain. The specimen sequenced was blood. In nucleotides, the CDR3 is TGTGCCAGCTCACAATCAGGAAGGGATTCACCCCTCCACTTT. It yields the protein CASSQSGRDSPLHF.